This T cell receptor (beta chain) was retrieved from a study of Graves' ophthalmopathy and Graves' hyperthyroidism. Whole-study results and caveats: Detected in blood as well were most expanded thyroid clonotypes with frequency above 0.001. Using a 13-signature model, the authors split ophthalmopathy from stable hyperthyroidism, with 87.88% sensitivity and 70% to 83% specificity.

The CDR3 has 17 residues. The trim removed 2 bases at V and 0 bases at J, leaving 4 bases unmatched. Germline assignment: CDR1 MNHEY and CDR2 SVGEGT. The authors amplified TCR beta CDR3 regions, and they did so from RNA transcripts for repertoire sequencing. HTBI primers were employed in first-round RT-PCR, then a second-round multiplex PCR followed. A single record per CDR3 protein comes from TCRdb applying MiXCR to the multiplex PCR reads. The repertoire includes roughly 420,000 distinct CDR3 sequences, 20% to 25% of them detected once, and roughly 3% sits in the top ten. Each diagnosis was determined on the basis of clinical symptoms, serum thyroxine, TRAb, thyroid ultrasound and orbital computed tomography. The PBMCs had their origin in around 10 ml of fresh peripheral blood. This clonotype has at least ten counts. Its target is not known.

The chain is built from TRBV6-2 or TRBV6-3 and TRBJ2-2, with 9 nucleotides matching TRBD2. Source material: peripheral blood. This TCR came from a woman younger than 35 with stable Graves' hyperthyroidism. CDR3 coding DNA: TGTGCCAGCAGTTACGGGGGACTAGCAGCGAACACCGGGGAGCTGTTTTTT. Its translation: CASSYGGLAANTGELFF.